Listed below are T cell receptor beta chains from one sample, sequenced in a study of blood T cell repertoires in COVID-19. Produced via immunoSEQ multiplex PCR; TCRdb's table is partial and in-frame only. The data contain about 240,000 clones, around 87% of them seen just once; the ten biggest clones take up roughly 10%. Sequenced sample: peripheral blood. The receptors shown here come from a woman aged 45-59 years with COVID-19, enrolled during active disease. Both conserved end residues are part of each CDR3. A D gene is named only where the DNA matches it firmly. Clone sizes are given selectively: once, few, many, or a class where the clone is expanded.

NA,TRBJ2-1,NA,TRBV21-1,TGTGCCAGCAGCAAAGTACTTGCATGGGACACCAACTACAATGAGCAGTTCTTC,CASSKVLAWDTNYNEQFF
TRBD1,TRBJ2-2,NA,TRBV6-5,TGTGCCAGCAGGACAGGGGGCGGGGAGCTGTTTTTT,CASRTGGGELFF
NA,TRBJ1-6,few,TRBV5-5,TGTGCCAGCAGCCCTGGGGTGACAGCAAGCTCCTATAATTCACCCCTCCACTTT,CASSPGVTASSYNSPLHF
TRBD1,TRBJ1-5,NA,TRBV28,TGTGCCAGCAGTCCAGGGGGAAGTCAGCCCCAGCATTTT,CASSPGGSQPQHF
NA,TRBJ1-5,NA,TRBV19,TGTGCCAGTAGTAAAAACTACAATCAGCCCCAGCATTTT,CASSKNYNQPQHF
NA,TRBJ1-2,NA,TRBV19,TGTGCCAGTAGTATAGGGCGGAACTATGGCTACACCTTC,CASSIGRNYGYTF
TRBD1,TRBJ2-1,NA,TRBV7-9,TGTGCCAGCAGCTTAGATCGCGGACAGGGAGGCAATGAGCAGTTCTTC,CASSLDRGQGGNEQFF
NA,TRBJ2-4,NA,TRBV9,TGTGCCAGCAGCGTCGGCCTAGCTGGCAAAAACATTCAGTACTTC,CASSVGLAGKNIQYF
NA,TRBJ2-7,NA,TRBV7-2,TGTGCCAGCAGCTTAGGAGGGGGGGGCTACGAGCAGTACTTC,CASSLGGGGYEQYF
NA,TRBJ1-4,NA,TRBV19,TGTGCCAGTAGATACACAAATGAAAAACTGTTTTTT,CASRYTNEKLFF
NA,TRBJ1-6,few,TRBV10-3,TGTGCCATCAGTGAGTCCATCAGGGGATATTCACCCCTCCACTTT,CAISESIRGYSPLHF
TRBD1,TRBJ1-5,NA,TRBV5-8,TGTGCCAGCAGCTTGTTTAAGGGACAGGGGGCTCGCAATCAGCCCCAGCATTTT,CASSLFKGQGARNQPQHF
NA,TRBJ2-1,NA,TRBV5-4,TGTGCCAGCAGCCCTACCGACACATCTTTTTACAATGAGCAGTTCTTC,CASSPTDTSFYNEQFF
NA,TRBJ1-2,NA,TRBV6-5,TGTGCCAGCAGTCCCCTAAGGGAGGATGGCTACACCTTC,CASSPLREDGYTF
TRBD1,TRBJ1-2,NA,TRBV6-1,TGTGCCAGCAGTGAGACCCGCCCAACAGGGGGCTTTGGCTACACCTTC,CASSETRPTGGFGYTF
NA,TRBJ1-3,NA,TRBV19,TGTGCCAGTAGTGTCAGCGTGACTGGAAACACCATATATTTT,CASSVSVTGNTIYF
NA,TRBJ1-3,NA,TRBV7-2,TGTGCCAGCAGCCCCGGGGGGGGCACTGGAAACACCATATATTTT,CASSPGGGTGNTIYF
NA,TRBJ1-1,NA,TRBV12-3/TRBV12-4,TGTGCCAGCAGTGTCGACATCACTGAAGCTTTCTTT,CASSVDITEAFF
NA,TRBJ1-4,once,TRBV5-6,TGTGCCAGCAGCTTGGCCGGGACTCCTAATGAAAAACTGTTTTTT,CASSLAGTPNEKLFF
TRBD2,TRBJ2-7,NA,TRBV4-3,TGCGCCAGCAGCCAAGATCTAGCGGGGGGATCCTACGAGCAGTACTTC,CASSQDLAGGSYEQYF
TRBD2,TRBJ2-3,NA,TRBV11-3,TGTGCCAGCAGCCTAGCGGGGAACACAGATACGCAGTATTTT,CASSLAGNTDTQYF
TRBD1,TRBJ1-2,NA,TRBV5-1,TGCGCCAGCAGCTTGGACAGGGGGGATGGAGGCTACACCTTC,CASSLDRGDGGYTF
NA,TRBJ1-3,NA,TRBV3-1/TRBV3-2,TGTGCCAGCAGCCAAGATATAAGTGTGGGGGCCTCTGGAAACACCATATATTTT,CASSQDISVGASGNTIYF
NA,TRBJ2-1,NA,TRBV18,TGTGCCAGCTCACCGGGACTGGAGTACAATGAGCAGTTCTTC,CASSPGLEYNEQFF
TRBD1,TRBJ1-2,NA,TRBV12-3/TRBV12-4,TGTGCCAGCAGTTTGGGACAGGGATACGGCTACACCTTC,CASSLGQGYGYTF
NA,TRBJ1-6,once,TRBV7-9,TGTGCCAGCAGCTCAGGGTTCTATAATTCACCCCTCCACTTT,CASSSGFYNSPLHF
NA,TRBJ1-1,NA,TRBV19,TGTGCCAGTAGTATAATCATTGGGGCAGGCACTGAAGCTTTCTTT,CASSIIIGAGTEAFF
NA,TRBJ2-3,NA,TRBV3-1/TRBV3-2,TGTGCCAGCAGCCAAGCGGGGACAGATACGCAGTATTTT,CASSQAGTDTQYF
TRBD1,TRBJ2-2,NA,TRBV7-9,TGTGCCAGCAGCCCCAGGGGGCTTAACACCGGGGAGCTGTTTTTT,CASSPRGLNTGELFF
NA,TRBJ1-1,NA,TRBV5-1,TGCGCCAGCAGGGGCAGTCCATCAATGAACACTGAAGCTTTCTTT,CASRGSPSMNTEAFF
NA,TRBJ2-2,NA,TRBV19,TGTGCCAGTTCTCCTTTCTTTACCGGGGAGCTGTTTTTT,CASSPFFTGELFF
NA,TRBJ2-6,NA,TRBV11-3,TGTGCCAGCATGGGACAAAGCCTCTCTGGGGCCAACGTCCTGACTTTC,CASMGQSLSGANVLTF
NA,TRBJ2-7,NA,TRBV11-2,TGTGCCAGCAGCGGCCGGGGGAATTGGTACGAGCAGTACTTC,CASSGRGNWYEQYF
NA,TRBJ2-3,NA,TRBV19,TGTGCCAGTAGGACCGGGTTTCCCACAGATACGCAGTATTTT,CASRTGFPTDTQYF
NA,TRBJ1-2,NA,TRBV7-9,TGTGCCAGCAGCTTAGGGCAGGGACTAGGTGGCTACACCTTC,CASSLGQGLGGYTF
NA,TRBJ1-1,NA,TRBV28,TGTGCCAGCACTCCGGGGGGAAGGACTGAAGCTTTCTTT,CASTPGGRTEAFF
NA,TRBJ2-1,once,TRBV19,TGTGCCAGTAGTATCGGTCCCCTAGATCGCTACAATGAGCAGTTCTTC,CASSIGPLDRYNEQFF
TRBD1,TRBJ1-4,NA,TRBV19,TGTGCCAGTAGTATCCCCGGGACAGGGGGCGGAGAACTGTTTTTT,CASSIPGTGGGELFF
NA,TRBJ2-1,once,TRBV6-5,TGTGCCAGCGTATTTTGGAGCTCCTACAATGAGCAGTTCTTC,CASVFWSSYNEQFF
NA,TRBJ1-6,NA,TRBV11-3,TGTGCCAGCAGCTTAGAGAGTTCGGTTAATTCACCCCTCCACTTT,CASSLESSVNSPLHF
NA,TRBJ1-5,few,TRBV12-3/TRBV12-4,TGTGCCAGCGGAACAGTTGAAGGTCAGCCCCAGCATTTT,CASGTVEGQPQHF
TRBD1,TRBJ2-6,NA,TRBV19,TGTGCCAGTAGTACCTGGGACAGGGTAAAGGCTGGGGCCAACGTCCTGACTTTC,CASSTWDRVKAGANVLTF